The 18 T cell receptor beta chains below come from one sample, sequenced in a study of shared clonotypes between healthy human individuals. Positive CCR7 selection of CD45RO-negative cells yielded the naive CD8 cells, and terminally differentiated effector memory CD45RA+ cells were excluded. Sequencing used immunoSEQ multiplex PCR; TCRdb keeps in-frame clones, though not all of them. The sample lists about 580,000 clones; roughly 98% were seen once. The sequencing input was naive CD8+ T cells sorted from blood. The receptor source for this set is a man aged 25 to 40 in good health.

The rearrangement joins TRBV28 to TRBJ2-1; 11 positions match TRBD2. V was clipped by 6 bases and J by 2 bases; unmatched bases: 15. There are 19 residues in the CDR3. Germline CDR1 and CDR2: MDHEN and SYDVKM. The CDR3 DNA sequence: TGTGCCAGCAGCTCCAATATCAGACTAGCGGGAAACCCCTACAATGAGCAGTTCTTC. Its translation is CASSSNIRLAGNPYNEQFF.

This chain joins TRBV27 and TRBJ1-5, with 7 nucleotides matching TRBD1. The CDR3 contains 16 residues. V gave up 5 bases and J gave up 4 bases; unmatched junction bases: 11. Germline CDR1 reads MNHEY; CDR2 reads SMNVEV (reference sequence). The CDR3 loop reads CASSPIGGRSNQPQHF. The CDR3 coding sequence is TGTGCCAGCAGTCCAATAGGGGGCCGATCGAATCAGCCCCAGCATTTT.

CDR3 loop: CASSGGLEALFEQYF. CDR3 in DNA: TGTGCCAGCAGTGGGGGACTCGAAGCTTTGTTCGAGCAGTACTTC. The chain carries TRBV6-1 and TRBJ2-7; tentative D call: TRBD2 (6 bases). This CDR3 region has 15 residues. Germline V gives CDR1 MNHNS, CDR2 SASEGT. V dropped 4 bases and J dropped 6 bases, with 19 bases sitting between them.

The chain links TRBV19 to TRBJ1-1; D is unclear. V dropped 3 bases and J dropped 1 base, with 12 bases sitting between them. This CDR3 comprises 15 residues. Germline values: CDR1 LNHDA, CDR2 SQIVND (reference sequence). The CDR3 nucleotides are TGTGCCAGTAGTATTTTCAGGACCAAGAACACTGAAGCTTTCTTT. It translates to CASSIFRTKNTEAFF. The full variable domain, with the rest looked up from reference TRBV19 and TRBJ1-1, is DGGITQSPKYLFRKEGQNVTLSCEQNLNHDAMYWYRQDPGQGLRLIYYSQIVNDFQKGDIAEGYSVSREKKESFPLTVTSAQKNPTAFYLCASSIFRTKNTEAFFGQGTRLTVV.

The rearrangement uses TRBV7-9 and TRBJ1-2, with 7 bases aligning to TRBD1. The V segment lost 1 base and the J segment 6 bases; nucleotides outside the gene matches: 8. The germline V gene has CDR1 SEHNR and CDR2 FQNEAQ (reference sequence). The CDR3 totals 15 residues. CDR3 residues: CASSLVGQWLDGYTF. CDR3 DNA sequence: TGTGCCAGCAGCTTAGTGGGACAGTGGTTGGATGGCTACACCTTC.

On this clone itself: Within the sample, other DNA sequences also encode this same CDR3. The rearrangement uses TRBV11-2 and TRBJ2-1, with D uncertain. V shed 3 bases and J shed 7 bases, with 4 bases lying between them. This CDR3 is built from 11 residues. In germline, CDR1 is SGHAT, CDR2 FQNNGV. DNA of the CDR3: TGTGCCAGCAGCTTTGGGAATGAGCAGTTCTTC. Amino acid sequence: CASSFGNEQFF.

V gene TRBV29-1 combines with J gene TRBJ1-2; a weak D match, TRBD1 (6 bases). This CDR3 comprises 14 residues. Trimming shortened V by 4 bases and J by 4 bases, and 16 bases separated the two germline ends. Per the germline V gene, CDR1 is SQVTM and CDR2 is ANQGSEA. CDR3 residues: CSVVGGEGFYGYTF. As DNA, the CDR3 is TGCAGCGTTGTCGGGGGCGAAGGTTTCTATGGCTACACCTTC.

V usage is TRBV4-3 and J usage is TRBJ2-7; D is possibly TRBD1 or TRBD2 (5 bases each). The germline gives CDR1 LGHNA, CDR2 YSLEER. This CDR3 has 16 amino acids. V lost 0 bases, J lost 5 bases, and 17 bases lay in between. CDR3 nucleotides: TGCGCCAGCAGCCAAGAGGCCCTGGGGGTGTACAACGAGCAGTACTTC. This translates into CASSQEALGVYNEQYF.

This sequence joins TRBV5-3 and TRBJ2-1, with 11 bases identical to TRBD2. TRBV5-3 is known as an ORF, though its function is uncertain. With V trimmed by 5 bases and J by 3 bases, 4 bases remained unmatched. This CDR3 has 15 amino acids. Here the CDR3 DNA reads TGTGCCAGAAGTCCCGGGACTAGCGGCTACAATGAGCAGTTCTTC. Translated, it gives CARSPGTSGYNEQFF.

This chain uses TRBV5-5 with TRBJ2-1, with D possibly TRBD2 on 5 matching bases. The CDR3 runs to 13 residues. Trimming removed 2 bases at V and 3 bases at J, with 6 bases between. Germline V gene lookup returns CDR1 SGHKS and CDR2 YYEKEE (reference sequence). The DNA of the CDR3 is TGTGCCAGCAGCTTACTAGTCTACAATGAGCAGTTCTTC. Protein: CASSLLVYNEQFF.

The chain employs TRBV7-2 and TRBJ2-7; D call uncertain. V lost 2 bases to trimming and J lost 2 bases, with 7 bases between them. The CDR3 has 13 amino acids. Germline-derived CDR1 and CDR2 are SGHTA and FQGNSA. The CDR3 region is CASSLLDAYEQYF. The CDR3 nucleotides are TGTGCCAGCAGCTTACTGGACGCCTACGAGCAGTACTTC.

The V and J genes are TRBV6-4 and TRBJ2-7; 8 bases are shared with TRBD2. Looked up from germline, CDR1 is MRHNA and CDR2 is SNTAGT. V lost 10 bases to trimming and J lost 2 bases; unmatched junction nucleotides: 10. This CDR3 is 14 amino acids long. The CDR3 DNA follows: TGTGCCACCCGGGGGGGAACGTTAACCTACGAGCAGTACTTC. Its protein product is CATRGGTLTYEQYF.

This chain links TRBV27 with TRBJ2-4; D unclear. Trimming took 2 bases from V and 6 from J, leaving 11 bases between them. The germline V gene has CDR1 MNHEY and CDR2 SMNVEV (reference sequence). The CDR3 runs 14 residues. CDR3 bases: TGTGCCAGCAGTTTAGGAACACAAGGAAACATTCAGTACTTC. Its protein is CASSLGTQGNIQYF.

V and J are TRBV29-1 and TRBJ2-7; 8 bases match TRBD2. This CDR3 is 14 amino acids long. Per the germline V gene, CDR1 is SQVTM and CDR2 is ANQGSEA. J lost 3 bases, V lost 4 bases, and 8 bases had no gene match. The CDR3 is CSVASSGDRYEQYF. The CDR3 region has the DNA TGCAGCGTTGCCAGTAGCGGGGATCGCTACGAGCAGTACTTC.

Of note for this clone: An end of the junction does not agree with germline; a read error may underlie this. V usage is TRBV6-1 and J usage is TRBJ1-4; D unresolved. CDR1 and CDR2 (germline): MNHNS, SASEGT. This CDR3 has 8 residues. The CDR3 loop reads CATPVRRF. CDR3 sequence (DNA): TGTGCCACCCCTGTGAGGAGGTTT.

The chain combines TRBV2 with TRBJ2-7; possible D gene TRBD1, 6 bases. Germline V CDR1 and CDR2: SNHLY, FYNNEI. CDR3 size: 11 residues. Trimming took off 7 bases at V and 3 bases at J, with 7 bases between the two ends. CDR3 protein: CASMDSYEQYF. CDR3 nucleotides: TGTGCCAGCATGGACAGCTACGAGCAGTACTTC.

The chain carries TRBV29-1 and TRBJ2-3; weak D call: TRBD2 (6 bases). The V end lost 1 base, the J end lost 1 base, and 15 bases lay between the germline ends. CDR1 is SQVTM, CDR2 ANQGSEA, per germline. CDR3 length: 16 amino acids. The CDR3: CSVEASTWGGTDTQYF. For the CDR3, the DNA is TGCAGCGTTGAAGCCTCAACGTGGGGGGGCACAGATACGCAGTATTTT.

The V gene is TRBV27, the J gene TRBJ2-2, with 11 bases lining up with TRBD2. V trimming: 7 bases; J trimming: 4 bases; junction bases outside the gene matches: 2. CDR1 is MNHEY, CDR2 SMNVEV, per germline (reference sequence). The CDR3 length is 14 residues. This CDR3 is CASKTSGTTGELFF. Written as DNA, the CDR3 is TGTGCCAGCAAGACTAGCGGGACCACCGGGGAGCTGTTTTTT.